The 24 T cell receptor beta chains presented below share a single source sample, sequenced in a study of blood T cell repertoires in COVID-19. Libraries were prepared by immunoSEQ multiplex PCR; TCRdb keeps only in-frame clonotypes and omits some of them. The data show 55,000 to 65,000 clones, about four fifths seen once. Specimen: peripheral blood. The receptors were gathered from a human donor in a cohort sampled during active COVID-19.

The chain employs TRBV18 and TRBJ1-5; D uncertain. This CDR3 region has 15 residues. V was trimmed by 3 bases and J by 2 bases, leaving 11 bases between them. CDR1 KGHSH and CDR2 LQKENI come from the germline V gene. The CDR3 loop is CASSPGVGGNQPQHF. The CDR3 nucleotides are TGTGCCAGCTCACCCGGGGTTGGGGGCAATCAGCCCCAGCATTTT.

V is TRBV24-1 and J is TRBJ1-2; 8 positions match TRBD1. From germline, CDR1 is KGHDR and CDR2 SFDVKD. The V segment lost 9 bases and the J segment 1 base; nucleotides outside the gene matches: 15. CDR3 size: 17 residues. This CDR3 is CATYIRDRRKNNYGYTF. The CDR3 nucleotides read TGTGCCACCTACATACGGGACAGGAGAAAAAATAACTATGGCTACACCTTC.

The V call is TRBV5-8, the J call TRBJ1-2, with 7 bases matching TRBD1. Germline V gene lookup returns CDR1 SGHTS and CDR2 YDEGEE. The CDR3 loop spans 14 amino acids. The junction had 2 bases not matched to a gene; V was cut back by 0 bases and J by 3 bases. CDR3 nucleotides: TGTGCCAGCAGCTTGGGCAGGGGGTACTATGGCTACACCTTC. Translated: CASSLGRGYYGYTF.

The chain links TRBV2 to TRBJ2-1; D possibly corresponds to TRBD2 (5 bases). The CDR3 extends over 13 amino acids. Germline V gene lookup returns CDR1 SNHLY and CDR2 FYNNEI. Trimming pared 4 bases from V and 5 bases from J, leaving 9 bases between. The CDR3 is CASSGWTDNEQFF. In nucleotides, the CDR3 is TGTGCCAGCAGTGGGTGGACTGACAATGAGCAGTTCTTC.

The rearrangement uses TRBV5-4 and TRBJ2-7, with TRBD1 identical over 8 bases. Germline V gene lookup returns CDR1 SGHNT and CDR2 YYREEE (reference sequence). This CDR3 is built from 15 residues. The ends lost 6 bases at V and 3 bases at J; junction bases unmatched: 11. CDR3 amino acids: CASTVLPTGDYEQYF. In nucleotides, the CDR3 is TGTGCCAGCACCGTACTACCGACAGGGGACTACGAGCAGTACTTC.

V and J are TRBV5-8 and TRBJ1-2; D not certain. This CDR3 contains 14 residues. Germline V CDR1 and CDR2: SGHTS, YDEGEE. V lost 1 base and J lost 2, with 9 bases in between. Here the CDR3 DNA reads TGTGCCAGCAGCTTGTCCACAGCCAACTATGGCTACACCTTC. Translated, it gives CASSLSTANYGYTF.

The rearrangement uses TRBV7-2 and TRBJ1-2; maybe TRBD1 (5 bases). The V end lost 3 bases, the J end lost 5 bases, and 13 bases lay between the germline ends. Germline V gives CDR1 SGHTA, CDR2 FQGNSA. This CDR3 is built from 14 residues. Written as DNA, the CDR3 is TGTGCCAGCAGCTTCGGGACTCGGGGATATGGCTACACCTTC. Translation gives CASSFGTRGYGYTF.

The gene calls are TRBV18 and TRBJ2-5; tentative D call: TRBD1 (6 bases). The germline V and J ends were trimmed by 1 base and 1 base, with 7 bases remaining between them. There are 14 residues in the CDR3. In germline, CDR1 is KGHSH, CDR2 LQKENI. The CDR3 loop is CASSPRRGQETQYF. The DNA for the CDR3 is TGTGCCAGCTCACCACGCAGGGGCCAAGAGACCCAGTACTTC.

The V gene is TRBV28, the J gene TRBJ1-6, with D uncertain. The CDR3 has 13 residues. From germline, CDR1 is MDHEN and CDR2 SYDVKM. Deletions cut 6 bases from V and 0 bases from J, with 3 bases between. CDR3 DNA sequence: TGTGCCAGCAGGGCCTCCTATAATTCACCCCTCCACTTT. This encodes CASRASYNSPLHF. Complete variable domain (other parts from reference TRBV28 and TRBJ1-6): DVKVTQSSRYLVKRTGEKVFLECVQDMDHENMFWYRQDPGLGLRLIYFSYDVKMKEKGDIPEGYSVSREKKERFSLILESASTNQTSMYLCASRASYNSPLHFGNGTRLTVT.

This rearrangement joins TRBV6-5 to TRBJ1-1; D remains ambiguous. CDR1 is MNHEY and CDR2 is SVGAGI in the germline V gene. Trimming stripped 7 bases from V and 3 bases from J, with 12 bases between. The CDR3 sequence is 13 residues long. CDR3 in DNA: TGTGCCAGCATTGCAGACTGGCACACTGAAGCTTTCTTT. It encodes CASIADWHTEAFF.

As concerns this clone: The CDR3 carries no conserved terminal phenylalanine or tryptophan, so it likely arises from a read error. The DNA is omitted, as the CDR3 cannot be located on it reliably, and the CDR3 follows TCRdb's listing. V and J are TRBV23-1 and TRBJ1-2. TRBV23-1 is annotated as an ORF whose role is uncertain. The CDR3 region is 17 residues in length, termini included. CDR3 region: CASSQIDPSWGLWLHLL.

In this sample, this clone turned up once. The chain is built from TRBV4-2 and TRBJ2-7; 12 bases align to TRBD2. The CDR3 has 17 amino acids. The J segment lost 6 bases and the V segment lost 0 bases, leaving 9 bases of the junction unmatched. Germline V gene data show CDR1 as LGHNA and CDR2 as YNFKEQ. The CDR3 loop reads CASSQDLAGGPAGEQYF. The DNA of the CDR3 is TGTGCCAGCAGCCAAGATCTAGCGGGAGGGCCGGCCGGCGAGCAGTACTTC.

V and J are TRBV6-6 and TRBJ2-1; 9 bases agree with TRBD2. CDR1 is MNHNY, CDR2 SVGAGI, per germline (reference sequence). This CDR3 is built from 14 residues. The trim removed 7 bases at V and 7 bases at J, leaving 8 bases unmatched. The CDR3 is CASNAGGIWNEQFF. DNA of the CDR3: TGTGCCAGCAACGCGGGGGGGATCTGGAATGAGCAGTTCTTC.

This clone was recorded only once. This chain links TRBV28 with TRBJ2-7; D call uncertain. Per the germline V gene, CDR1 is MDHEN and CDR2 is SYDVKM. Deletions cut 5 bases from V and 4 bases from J, with 6 bases between. This CDR3 contains 11 residues. CDR3 loop: CASSTTYEQYF. CDR3 DNA sequence: TGTGCCAGCAGTACCACTTACGAGCAGTACTTC. Complete variable domain (other parts from reference TRBV28 and TRBJ2-7): DVKVTQSSRYLVKRTGEKVFLECVQDMDHENMFWYRQDPGLGLRLIYFSYDVKMKEKGDIPEGYSVSREKKERFSLILESASTNQTSMYLCASSTTYEQYFGPGTRLTVT.

This rearrangement joins TRBV28 to TRBJ2-1; TRBD2 agrees at 7 bases. After removal of 4 bases from V and 10 bases from J, the junction contained 1 base not matched to a gene. Germline V gives CDR1 MDHEN, CDR2 SYDVKM. The CDR3 spans 11 residues. CDR3 amino acids: CASSSRGEQFF. The CDR3 DNA reads as TGTGCCAGCAGTTCGCGGGGGGAGCAGTTCTTC.

The V and J genes are TRBV4-3 and TRBJ2-5, with 11 bases that match TRBD2. Trimming took 0 bases from V and 4 from J; bases not matched to a gene: 4. This CDR3 spans 16 amino acids. From germline, CDR1 is LGHNA and CDR2 YSLEER. DNA for the CDR3: TGCGCCAGCAGCCAAGATTGGCTAGCGGGGGGAGAGACCCAGTACTTC. Translation: CASSQDWLAGGETQYF.

CDR3 sequence reads: CASSEMSSTDTQYF. The CDR3 DNA reads TGCGCCAGCAGTGAAATGTCGAGCACAGATACGCAGTATTTT. The chain combines TRBV10-2 with TRBJ2-3; no definite D call. Trimming took 3 bases from V and 0 from J, leaving 7 bases between them. The CDR3 is 14 amino acids. The germline V gene encodes CDR1 WSHSY and CDR2 SAAADI.

The rearrangement joins TRBV5-5 to TRBJ2-2, with 10 bases aligning to TRBD2. J lost 0 bases, V lost 5 bases, and 4 bases had no gene match. Germline V gives CDR1 SGHKS, CDR2 YYEKEE (reference sequence). CDR3 length: 16 residues. The chain's CDR3 is CASSPLAGANTGELFF. The CDR3 nucleotides read TGTGCCAGCAGTCCCCTAGCGGGGGCGAACACCGGGGAGCTGTTTTTT.

The V call is TRBV3-1 (or the pseudogene TRBV3-2), the J call TRBJ2-3, with 11 bases identical to TRBD2. Germline assignment: CDR1 LGHDT and CDR2 YNNKEL (reference sequence). This CDR3 comprises 18 residues. The V gene end was trimmed by 2 bases and the J gene end by 2 bases; junction bases not matched to a gene: 9. CDR3 DNA sequence: TGTGCCAGCAGCCAAAGCGTAACTAGCGGGAGCTTCACAGATACGCAGTATTTT. Translating gives CASSQSVTSGSFTDTQYF.

The chain couples TRBV5-4 to TRBJ1-4; D gene unclear. Trimming pared 0 bases from V and 6 bases from J, leaving 9 bases between. Looked up from germline, CDR1 is SGHNT and CDR2 is YYREEE (reference sequence). CDR3 length: 14 residues. The CDR3 sequence is CASSLVPADEKLFF. The CDR3 region has the DNA TGTGCCAGCAGCTTGGTCCCAGCGGATGAAAAACTGTTTTTT.

This clone came up a few times. The V and J genes are TRBV7-6 and TRBJ1-1; 8 positions match TRBD1. Germline V gives CDR1 SGHVS, CDR2 FNYEAQ. The CDR3 extends over 19 amino acids. Unmatched junction bases numbered 16, after V lost 1 base and J lost 3 bases. Written as DNA, the CDR3 is TGTGCCAGCAGCTTAGGGTCAAGGACAGGGATCAAAGCTGACACTGAAGCTTTCTTT. As protein: CASSLGSRTGIKADTEAFF. The full variable domain, with the rest looked up from reference TRBV7-6 and TRBJ1-1, is GAGVSQSPRYKVTKRGQDVALRCDPISGHVSLYWYRQALGQGPEFLTYFNYEAQQDKSGLPNDRFSAERPEGSISTLTIQRTEQRDSAMYRCASSLGSRTGIKADTEAFFGQGTRLTVV.

The chain is built from TRBV5-3 and TRBJ2-3, with 7 bases that match TRBD2. TRBV5-3 is labeled an ORF, and its function is uncertain. This CDR3 is 13 amino acids long. Unmatched junction bases numbered 7, after V lost 5 bases and J lost 7 bases. CDR3 residues: CARRQRGFNTQYF. CDR3 coding DNA: TGTGCCAGAAGACAGCGGGGCTTTAATACGCAGTATTTT.

CDR3 DNA: TGCAGCGTGGGACAGGGGTACACAGATACGCAGTATTTT. Its translation: CSVGQGYTDTQYF. V is TRBV29-1 and J is TRBJ2-3; 10 positions agree with TRBD1. The CDR3 consists of 13 residues. V trimming: 6 bases; J trimming: 2 bases; junction bases outside the gene matches: 2. The V gene's germline CDR1 is SQVTM and CDR2 ANQGSEA.

V is TRBV6-6 and J is TRBJ2-7, with D perhaps TRBD1 (6 bases). The CDR3 is 15 amino acids. Trimming took 5 bases from V and 0 from J, leaving 14 bases between them. Germline CDR1 and CDR2: MNHNY and SVGAGI (reference sequence). The CDR3 loop is CASSTRQDLSYEQYF. Written as DNA, the CDR3 is TGTGCCAGCAGTACACGACAGGATCTCTCCTACGAGCAGTACTTC.